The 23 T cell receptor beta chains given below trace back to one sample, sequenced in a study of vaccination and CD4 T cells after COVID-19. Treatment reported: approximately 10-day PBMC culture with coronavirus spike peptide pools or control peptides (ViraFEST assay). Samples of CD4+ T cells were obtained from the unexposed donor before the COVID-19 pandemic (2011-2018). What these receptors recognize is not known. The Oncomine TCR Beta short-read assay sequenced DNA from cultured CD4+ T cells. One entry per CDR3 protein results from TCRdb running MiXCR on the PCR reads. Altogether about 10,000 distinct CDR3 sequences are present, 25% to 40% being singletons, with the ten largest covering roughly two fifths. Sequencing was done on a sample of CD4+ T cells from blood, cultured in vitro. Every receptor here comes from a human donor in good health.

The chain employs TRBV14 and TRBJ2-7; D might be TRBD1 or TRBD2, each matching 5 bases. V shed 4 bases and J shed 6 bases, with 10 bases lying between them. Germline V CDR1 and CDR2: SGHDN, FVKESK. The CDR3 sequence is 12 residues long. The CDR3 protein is CASSPLGTEQYF. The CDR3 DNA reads TGTGCCAGCAGCCCTCTAGGGACCGAGCAGTACTTC.

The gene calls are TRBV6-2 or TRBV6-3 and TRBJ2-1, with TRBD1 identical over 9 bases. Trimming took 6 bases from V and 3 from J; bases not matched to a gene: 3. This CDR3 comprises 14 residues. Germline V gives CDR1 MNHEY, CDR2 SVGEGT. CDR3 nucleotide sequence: TGTGCCAGCAGCCGGGACAGGGACTACAATGAGCAGTTCTTC. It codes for CASSRDRDYNEQFF.

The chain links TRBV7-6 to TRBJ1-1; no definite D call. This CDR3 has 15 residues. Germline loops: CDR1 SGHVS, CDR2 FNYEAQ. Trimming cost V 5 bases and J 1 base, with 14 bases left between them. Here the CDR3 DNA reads TGTGCCAGCAGCGCATACAAGAGCCGGAACACTGAAGCTTTCTTT. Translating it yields CASSAYKSRNTEAFF.

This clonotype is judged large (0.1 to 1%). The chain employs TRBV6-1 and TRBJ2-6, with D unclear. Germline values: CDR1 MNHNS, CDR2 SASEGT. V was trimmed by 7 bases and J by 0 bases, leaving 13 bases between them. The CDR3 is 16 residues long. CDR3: CASTQRLHSGANVLTF. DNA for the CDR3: TGTGCCAGCACCCAACGGCTGCACTCTGGGGCCAACGTCCTGACTTTC.

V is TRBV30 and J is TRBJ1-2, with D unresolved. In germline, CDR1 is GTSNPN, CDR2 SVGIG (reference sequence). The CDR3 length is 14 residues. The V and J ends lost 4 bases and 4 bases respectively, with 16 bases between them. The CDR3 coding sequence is TGTGCCTGGACATTGTATCAGGTCGGCTATGGCTACACCTTC. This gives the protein CAWTLYQVGYGYTF.

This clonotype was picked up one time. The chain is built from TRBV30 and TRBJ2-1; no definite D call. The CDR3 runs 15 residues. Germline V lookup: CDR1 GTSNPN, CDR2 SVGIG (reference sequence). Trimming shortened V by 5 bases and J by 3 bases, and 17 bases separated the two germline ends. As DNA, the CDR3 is TGTGCCTGGTCTGGTGACTCGAAGTTCTACAATGAGCAGTTCTTC. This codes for CAWSGDSKFYNEQFF.

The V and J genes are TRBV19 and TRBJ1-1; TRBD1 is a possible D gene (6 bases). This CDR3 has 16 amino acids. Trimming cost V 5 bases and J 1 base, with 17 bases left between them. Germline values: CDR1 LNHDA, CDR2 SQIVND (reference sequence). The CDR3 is CASSPLQGGGNTEAFF. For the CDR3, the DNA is TGTGCCAGTAGTCCTCTACAGGGAGGAGGGAACACTGAAGCTTTCTTT.

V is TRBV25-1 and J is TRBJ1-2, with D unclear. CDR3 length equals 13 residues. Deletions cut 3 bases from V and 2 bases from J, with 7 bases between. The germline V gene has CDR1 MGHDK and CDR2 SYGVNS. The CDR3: CASSEKGNYGYTF. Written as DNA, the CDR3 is TGTGCCAGCAGTGAGAAAGGGAACTATGGCTACACCTTC.

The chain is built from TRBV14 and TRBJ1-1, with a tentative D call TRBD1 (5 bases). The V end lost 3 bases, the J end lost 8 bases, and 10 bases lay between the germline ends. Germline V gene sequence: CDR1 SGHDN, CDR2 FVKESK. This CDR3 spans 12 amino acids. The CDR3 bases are TGTGCCAGCAGCCACCTATCAGGGGAAGCTTTCTTT. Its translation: CASSHLSGEAFF.

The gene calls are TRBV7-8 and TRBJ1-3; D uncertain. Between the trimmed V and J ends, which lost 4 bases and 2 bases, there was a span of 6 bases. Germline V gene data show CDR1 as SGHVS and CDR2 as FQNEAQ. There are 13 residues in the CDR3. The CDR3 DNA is TGTGCCAGCAGCTCCACCCCTGGAAACACCATATATTTT. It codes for CASSSTPGNTIYF.

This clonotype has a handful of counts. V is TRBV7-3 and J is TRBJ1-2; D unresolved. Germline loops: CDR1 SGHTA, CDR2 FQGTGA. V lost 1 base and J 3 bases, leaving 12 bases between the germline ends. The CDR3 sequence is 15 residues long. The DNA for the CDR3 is TGTGCCAGCAGCTTAAGCCCTGCCTCTGACTATGGCTACACCTTC. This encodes CASSLSPASDYGYTF.

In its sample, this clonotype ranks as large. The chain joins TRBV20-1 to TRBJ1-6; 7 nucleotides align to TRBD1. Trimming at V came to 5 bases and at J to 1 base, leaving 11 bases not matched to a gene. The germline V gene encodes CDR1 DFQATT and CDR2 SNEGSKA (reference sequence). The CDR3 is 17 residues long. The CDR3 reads CSALRQGLESYNSPLHF. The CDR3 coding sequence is TGCAGTGCTCTACGACAGGGTTTGGAATCCTATAATTCACCCCTCCACTTT.

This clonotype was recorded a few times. The CDR3 loop is CAHSRSGQGAYEQYF. As DNA, the CDR3 is TGTGCCCACAGCCGGTCCGGACAGGGGGCGTACGAGCAGTACTTC. The J gene is TRBJ2-7, the V gene TRBV6-2 or TRBV6-3; 11 positions agree with TRBD1. From germline, CDR1 is MNHEY and CDR2 SVGEGT. CDR3 length: 15 amino acids. J was trimmed by 4 bases and V by 11 bases; bases with no gene match: 13.

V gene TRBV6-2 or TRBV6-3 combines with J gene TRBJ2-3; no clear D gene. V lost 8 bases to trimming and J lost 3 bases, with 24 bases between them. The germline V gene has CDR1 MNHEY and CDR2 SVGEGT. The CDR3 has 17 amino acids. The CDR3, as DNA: TGTGCCAGCTCCGTAGGGCTTGGGTCTATCGGGACAGATACGCAGTATTTT. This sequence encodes CASSVGLGSIGTDTQYF.

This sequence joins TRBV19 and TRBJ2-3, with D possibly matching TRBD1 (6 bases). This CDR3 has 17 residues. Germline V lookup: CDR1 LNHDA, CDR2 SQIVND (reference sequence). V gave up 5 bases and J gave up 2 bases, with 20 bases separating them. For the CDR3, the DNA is TGTGCCAGTAGTTCAGGGGCCGTTAGGTGGAACACAGATACGCAGTATTTT. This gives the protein CASSSGAVRWNTDTQYF.

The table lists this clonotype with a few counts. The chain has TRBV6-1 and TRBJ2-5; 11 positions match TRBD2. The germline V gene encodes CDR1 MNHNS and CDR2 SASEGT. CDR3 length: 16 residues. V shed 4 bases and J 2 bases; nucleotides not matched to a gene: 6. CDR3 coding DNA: TGTGCCAGCAGTGTAAGACTAGCGGGACTTCAAGAGACCCAGTACTTC. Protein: CASSVRLAGLQETQYF.

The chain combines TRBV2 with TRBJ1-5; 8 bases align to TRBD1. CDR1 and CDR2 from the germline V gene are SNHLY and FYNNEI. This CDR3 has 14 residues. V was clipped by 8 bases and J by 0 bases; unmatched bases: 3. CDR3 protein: CASGDRSSNQPQHF. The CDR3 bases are TGTGCCAGCGGGGACAGGTCTAGCAATCAGCCCCAGCATTTT. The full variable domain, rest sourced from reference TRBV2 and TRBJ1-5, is EPEVTQTPSHQVTQMGQEVILRCVPISNHLYFYWYRQILGQKVEFLVSFYNNEISEKSEIFDDQFSVERPDGSNFTLKIRSTKLEDSAMYFCASGDRSSNQPQHFGDGTRLSIL.

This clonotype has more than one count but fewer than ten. CDR3: CASSFQGAYGYTF. In nucleotides, the CDR3 is TGTGCCAGCAGTTTCCAGGGGGCCTATGGCTACACCTTC. This chain joins TRBV28 and TRBJ1-2, with 8 bases matching TRBD1. CDR1 is MDHEN, CDR2 SYDVKM, per germline. This CDR3 is 13 amino acids long. The trim removed 3 bases at V and 4 bases at J, leaving 1 base unmatched.

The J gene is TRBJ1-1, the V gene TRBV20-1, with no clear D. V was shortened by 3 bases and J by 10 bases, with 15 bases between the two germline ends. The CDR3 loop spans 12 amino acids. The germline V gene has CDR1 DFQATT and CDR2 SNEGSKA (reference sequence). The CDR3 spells CSASILGKGAFF. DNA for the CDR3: TGCAGTGCTAGTATTTTGGGCAAAGGAGCTTTCTTT.

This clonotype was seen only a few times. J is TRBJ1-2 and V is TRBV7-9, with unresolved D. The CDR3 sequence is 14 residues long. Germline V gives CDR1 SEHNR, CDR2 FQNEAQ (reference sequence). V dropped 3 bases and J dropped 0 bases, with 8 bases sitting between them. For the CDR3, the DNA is TGTGCCAGCAGCTTCCGGGGAGCTAACTATGGCTACACCTTC. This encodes CASSFRGANYGYTF.

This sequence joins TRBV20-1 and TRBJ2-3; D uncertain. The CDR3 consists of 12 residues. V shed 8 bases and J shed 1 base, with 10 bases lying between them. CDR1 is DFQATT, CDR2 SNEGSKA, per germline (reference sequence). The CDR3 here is CSFDPRTDTQYF. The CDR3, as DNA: TGCAGTTTCGACCCGCGCACAGATACGCAGTATTTT.

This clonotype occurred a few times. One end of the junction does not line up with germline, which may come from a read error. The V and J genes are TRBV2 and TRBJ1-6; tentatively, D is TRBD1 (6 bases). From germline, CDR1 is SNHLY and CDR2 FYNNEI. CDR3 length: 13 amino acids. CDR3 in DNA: TGTGCCAGCAGCGAAGGACAGATTTCACCCCTCCACTTT. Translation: CASSEGQISPLHF.

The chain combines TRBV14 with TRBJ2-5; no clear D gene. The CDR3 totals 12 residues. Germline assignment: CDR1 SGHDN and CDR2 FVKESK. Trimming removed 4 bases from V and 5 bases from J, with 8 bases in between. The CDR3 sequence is CASSPRPETQYF. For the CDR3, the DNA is TGTGCCAGCAGCCCCAGACCGGAGACCCAGTACTTC.